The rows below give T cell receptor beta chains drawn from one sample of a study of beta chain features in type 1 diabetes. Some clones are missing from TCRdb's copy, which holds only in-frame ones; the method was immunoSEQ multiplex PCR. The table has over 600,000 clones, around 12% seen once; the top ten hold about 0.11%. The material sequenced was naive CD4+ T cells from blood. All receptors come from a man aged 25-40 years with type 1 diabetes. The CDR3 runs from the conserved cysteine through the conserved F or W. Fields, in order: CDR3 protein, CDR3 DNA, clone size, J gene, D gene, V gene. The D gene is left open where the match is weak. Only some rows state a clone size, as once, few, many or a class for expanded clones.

CDR3: CASRGQAGQPQHF
DNA: TGTGCCAGTAGAGGACAGGCGGGGCAGCCCCAGCATTTT
size: few
J: TRBJ1-5
D: TRBD1
V: TRBV19

CDR3: CASSPGQGNSETQYF
DNA: TGTGCCAGCAGTCCGGGACAGGGCAATTCGGAGACCCAGTACTTC
size: few
J: TRBJ2-5
D: TRBD1
V: TRBV6-6

CDR3: CSALPNYGYTF
DNA: TGCAGTGCTCTGCCTAACTATGGCTACACCTTC
size: few
J: TRBJ1-2
D: -
V: TRBV20-1

CDR3: CASSLLSTEPGYTF
DNA: TGTGCCAGCAGCTTACTCTCGACGGAGCCTGGCTACACCTTC
size: -
J: TRBJ1-2
D: -
V: TRBV7-8

CDR3: CASSQAGQGREKLFF
DNA: TGCGCCAGCAGCCAAGCGGGGCAGGGACGAGAAAAACTGTTTTTT
size: few
J: TRBJ1-4
D: -
V: TRBV4-3

CDR3: CASSLDVSRSYEQYF
DNA: TGTGCCAGCAGCTTAGATGTTTCAAGAAGCTACGAGCAGTACTTC
size: -
J: TRBJ2-7
D: -
V: TRBV7-9

CDR3: CAIRDRGETQYF
DNA: TGTGCCATCAGGGACAGGGGGGAGACCCAGTACTTC
size: few
J: TRBJ2-5
D: TRBD1
V: TRBV10-3

CDR3: CASRAKRQADGRDTQYF
DNA: TGTGCCAGCAGAGCAAAAAGACAGGCCGACGGTAGGGATACGCAGTATTTT
size: few
J: TRBJ2-3
D: -
V: TRBV5-6

CDR3: CASSPLAGGLGTDTQYF
DNA: TGTGCCAGCAGCCCACTAGCGGGGGGGCTTGGAACAGATACGCAGTATTTT
size: few
J: TRBJ2-3
D: TRBD2
V: TRBV11-2

CDR3: CASSLVDLPNEKLFF
DNA: TGTGCCAGCAGCTTAGTAGATTTACCTAATGAAAAACTGTTTTTT
size: few
J: TRBJ1-4
D: -
V: TRBV7-2

CDR3: CSVEQAGNIQYF
DNA: TGCAGCGTTGAACAGGCGGGGAACATTCAGTACTTC
size: few
J: TRBJ2-4
D: -
V: TRBV29-1

CDR3: CASSLPGTGLEEQYF
DNA: TGTGCCAGCAGCTTGCCCGGGACAGGCCTCGAGGAGCAGTACTTC
size: -
J: TRBJ2-7
D: TRBD1
V: TRBV5-4

CDR3: CASRSTGSQGNYGYTF
DNA: TGTGCCAGCAGGTCCACCGGGTCCCAGGGGAACTATGGCTACACCTTC
size: few
J: TRBJ1-2
D: -
V: TRBV7-9

CDR3: CSVRQANQPQHF
DNA: TGCAGCGTTCGGCAGGCTAATCAGCCCCAGCATTTT
size: few
J: TRBJ1-5
D: -
V: TRBV29-1

CDR3: CASSPPRGNNSPLHF
DNA: TGTGCCAGCAGCCCCCCGAGGGGGAATAATTCACCCCTCCACTTT
size: few
J: TRBJ1-6
D: -
V: TRBV7-2

CDR3: CASMGGETQYF
DNA: TGTGCCAGCATGGGAGGGGAGACCCAGTACTTC
size: -
J: TRBJ2-5
D: TRBD2
V: TRBV2

CDR3: CSVHDRSLAKNIQYF
DNA: TGCAGCGTTCACGACAGGTCTCTAGCCAAAAACATTCAGTACTTC
size: few
J: TRBJ2-4
D: -
V: TRBV29-1

CDR3: CASSQDRPGWPQHF
DNA: TGCGCCAGCAGCCAAGATCGGCCCGGCTGGCCCCAGCATTTT
size: -
J: TRBJ1-5
D: -
V: TRBV4-3

CDR3: CASSLGGGGSYEQYF
DNA: TGTGCCAGCAGCTTAGGAGGAGGCGGATCCTACGAGCAGTACTTC
size: -
J: TRBJ2-7
D: -
V: TRBV7-7

CDR3: CSVGQGTTQDTQYF
DNA: TGCAGCGTGGGACAGGGGACCACCCAAGATACGCAGTATTTT
size: -
J: TRBJ2-3
D: TRBD1
V: TRBV29-1

CDR3: CASRAIGSGNQPQHF
DNA: TGTGCCAGCAGAGCGATAGGGTCTGGCAATCAGCCCCAGCATTTT
size: few
J: TRBJ1-5
D: -
V: TRBV6-5

CDR3: CASTRYKDEQFF
DNA: TGTGCCAGCACCAGATACAAGGATGAGCAGTTCTTC
size: -
J: TRBJ2-1
D: -
V: TRBV7-9

CDR3: CASSVGGGNEQFF
DNA: TGTGCCAGCAGCGTAGGGGGGGGGAATGAGCAGTTCTTC
size: few
J: TRBJ2-1
D: TRBD2
V: TRBV9